Detailed here is one T cell receptor beta chain. The antigen is undetermined. Both 60 Vbeta primers and 13 Jbeta primers went into the PCR. Sequenced by immunoSEQ multiplex PCR; TCRdb stores in-frame clones only, minus some. Its table records over 150,000 clones. The data stem from a study of cytomegalovirus exposure and HLA in healthy donors. Study findings and constraints: Being productive about 87% or about 30% of the time was typical of most TCR beta V segments in an earlier analysis. Serostatus for CMV was the only available immune exposure information.

Germline loops: CDR1 SGHRS, CDR2 YFSETQ. The V end lost 4 bases, the J end lost 6 bases, and 12 bases lay between the germline ends. This CDR3 spans 13 amino acids. This clonotype was sampled from a boy aged 5 to 17 in good health and CMV-seronegative. Sequences were obtained from PBMCs. V gene TRBV5-1 combines with J gene TRBJ2-3; D remains unclear. The CDR3 coding sequence is TGCGCCAGCAGCCCCCGTTATTCGGATACGCAGTATTTT. Translated: CASSPRYSDTQYF. The full variable domain, completed using reference TRBV5-1 and TRBJ2-3, is KAGVTQTPRYLIKTRGQQVTLSCSPISGHRSVSWYQQTPGQGLQFLFEYFSETQRNKGNFPGRFSGRQFSNSRSEMNVSTLELGDSALYLCASSPRYSDTQYFGPGTRLTVL.